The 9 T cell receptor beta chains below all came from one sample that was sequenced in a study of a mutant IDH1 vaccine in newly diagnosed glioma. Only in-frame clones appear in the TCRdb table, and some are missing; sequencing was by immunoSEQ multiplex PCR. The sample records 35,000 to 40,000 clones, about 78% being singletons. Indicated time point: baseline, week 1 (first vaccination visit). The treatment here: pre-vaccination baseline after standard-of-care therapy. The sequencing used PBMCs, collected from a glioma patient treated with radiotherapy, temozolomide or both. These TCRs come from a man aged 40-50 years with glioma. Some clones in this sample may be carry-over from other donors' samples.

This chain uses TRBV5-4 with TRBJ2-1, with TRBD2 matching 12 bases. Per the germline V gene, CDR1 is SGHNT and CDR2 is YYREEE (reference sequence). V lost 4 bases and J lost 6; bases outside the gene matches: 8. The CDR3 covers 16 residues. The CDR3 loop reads CASSGRLAGAVNEQFF. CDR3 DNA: TGTGCCAGCAGCGGGAGACTAGCGGGGGCCGTCAATGAGCAGTTCTTC.

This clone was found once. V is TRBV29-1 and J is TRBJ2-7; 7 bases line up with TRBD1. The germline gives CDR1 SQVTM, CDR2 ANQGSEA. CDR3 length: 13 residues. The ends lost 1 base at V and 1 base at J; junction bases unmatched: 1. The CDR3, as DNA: TGCAGCGTTGAAGTGACAGGGTCCTACGAGCAGTACTTC. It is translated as CSVEVTGSYEQYF.

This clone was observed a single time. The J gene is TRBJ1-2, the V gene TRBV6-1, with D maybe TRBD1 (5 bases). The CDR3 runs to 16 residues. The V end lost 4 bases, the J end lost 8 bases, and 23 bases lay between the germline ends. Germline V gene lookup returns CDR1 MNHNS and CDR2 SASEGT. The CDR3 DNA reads TGTGCCAGCAGTGGGTCTACGGTGGAGGGGATGCGGGGCTACACCTTC. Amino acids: CASSGSTVEGMRGYTF.

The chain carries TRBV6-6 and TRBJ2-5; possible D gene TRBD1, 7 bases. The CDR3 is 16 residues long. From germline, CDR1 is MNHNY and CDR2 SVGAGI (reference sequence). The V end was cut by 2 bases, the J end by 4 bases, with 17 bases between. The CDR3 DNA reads TGTGCCAGCAGTTACCCAACAGGGGAGGTCGGAGAGACCCAGTACTTC. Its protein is CASSYPTGEVGETQYF.

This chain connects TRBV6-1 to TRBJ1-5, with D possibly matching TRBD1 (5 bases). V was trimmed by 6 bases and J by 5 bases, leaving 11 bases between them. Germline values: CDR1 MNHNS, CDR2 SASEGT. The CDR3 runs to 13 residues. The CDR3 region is CASRASRDQPQHF. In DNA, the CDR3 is TGTGCCAGCAGAGCGTCCAGGGATCAGCCCCAGCATTTT.

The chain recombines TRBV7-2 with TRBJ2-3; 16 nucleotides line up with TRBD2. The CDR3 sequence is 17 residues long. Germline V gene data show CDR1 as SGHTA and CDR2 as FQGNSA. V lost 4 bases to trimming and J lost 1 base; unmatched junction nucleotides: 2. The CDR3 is CASSSGTSGGGTDTQYF. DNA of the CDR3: TGTGCCAGCAGCTCCGGGACTAGCGGGGGGGGCACAGATACGCAGTATTTT.

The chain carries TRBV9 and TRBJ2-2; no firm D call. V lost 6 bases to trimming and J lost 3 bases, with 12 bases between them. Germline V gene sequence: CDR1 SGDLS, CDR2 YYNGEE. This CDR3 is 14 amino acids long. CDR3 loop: CASTGPADTGELFF. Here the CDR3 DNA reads TGTGCCAGCACGGGCCCCGCTGACACCGGGGAGCTGTTTTTT.

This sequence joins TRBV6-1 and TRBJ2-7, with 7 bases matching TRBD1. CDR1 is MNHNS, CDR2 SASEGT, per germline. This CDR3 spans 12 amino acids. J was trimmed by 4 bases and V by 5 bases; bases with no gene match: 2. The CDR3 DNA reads TGTGCCAGCAGTCCAGGGGGTTACGAGCAGTACTTC. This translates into CASSPGGYEQYF.

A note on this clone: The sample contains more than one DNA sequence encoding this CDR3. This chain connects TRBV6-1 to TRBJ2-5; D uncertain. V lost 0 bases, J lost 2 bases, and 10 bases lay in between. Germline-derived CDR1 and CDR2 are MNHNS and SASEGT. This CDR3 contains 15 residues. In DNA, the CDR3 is TGTGCCAGCAGTGAAGCCTCGGGCGGTCAAGAGACCCAGTACTTC. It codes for CASSEASGGQETQYF.